The T cell receptor beta chain under discussion was sequenced for a study of metastatic and nonmetastatic thyroid tumors. At the level of the study: The comparison covered peripheral blood and tumor or nodule tissue in malignant and benign thyroid patients.

The germline V gene encodes CDR1 MNHNS and CDR2 SASEGT. The CDR3 is 17 residues long. Every patient was untreated before thyroid surgery. With regard to this clone: The antigen is not known. A junction end diverges from the germline sequence, so it may reflect a read error.

Points from the study as a whole: For both blood and tumor, malignant thyroid tumors reportedly showed significantly higher TCR beta diversity than benign nodules did.

TCRdb re-analyzed the PCR reads through MiXCR. This table holds about 17,000 clones, around 30% found once. This chain links TRBV6-1 with TRBJ2-5; the match to TRBD2 covers 10 bases. Material: tumor tissue. The sequence derives from a male donor with papillary thyroid cancer or a benign thyroid nodule (not recorded which). Some clones in this sample may be carry-over from other donors' samples. The CDR3, as DNA: TGTGCCAGCAGTCGAGGGTTACTAGCGGGACACCAAGAGACGCAGTACTTC. Translating gives CASSRGLLAGHQETQYF.